The next 24 T cell receptor beta chains were all read from a single sample in a study of identical twins. Using its own MiXCR run on the 5' RACE reads, TCRdb lists one record per CDR3 protein. The table includes 1,800,000 or so distinct CDR3 sequences, under 35% detected once. Sequencing input: cord blood. These receptors originate from a newborn girl in good health.

The rearrangement uses TRBV7-2 and TRBJ2-7; no firm D call. The germline V gene has CDR1 SGHTA and CDR2 FQGNSA. V lost 0 bases and J 2 bases, leaving 5 bases between the germline ends. This CDR3 spans 13 amino acids. The CDR3 region has the DNA TGTGCCAGCAGCTTAGCAATACCCTACGAGCAGTACTTC. This codes for CASSLAIPYEQYF.

The V gene is TRBV24-1, the J gene TRBJ2-1; D is undetermined. The J call is in doubt because the DNA end fits TRBJ2-7 better. This CDR3 comprises 13 residues. CDR1 KGHDR and CDR2 SFDVKD come from the germline V gene. CDR3 in DNA: TGTGCCACCAGTGACCGACACTACAATGAGCAGTACTTC. Protein product: CATSDRHYNEQYF.

In this sample, this clonotype turned up a few times. The CDR3 loop reads CASSKGRAGLTDTQYF. Written as DNA, the CDR3 is TGTGCCAGCAGCAAAGGGCGGGCGGGACTGACAGATACGCAGTATTTT. The rearrangement links TRBV21-1 to TRBJ2-3; whether TRBD2, the table's D call, matches the DNA was not checked. TRBV21-1 is designated a pseudogene. CDR3 length: 16 residues.

V is TRBV20-1 and J is TRBJ2-7, with 10 bases aligning to TRBD1. The V and J ends lost 6 bases and 3 bases, in that order; junction bases with no gene match: 8. Germline CDR1 reads DFQATT; CDR2 reads SNEGSKA (reference sequence). This CDR3 contains 14 residues. CDR3 region: CSARRRTGGYEQYF. The CDR3 nucleotides are TGCAGTGCCCGACGGAGGACAGGGGGCTACGAGCAGTACTTC.

The V gene is TRBV4-1, the J gene TRBJ2-1; a possible D gene is TRBD2 (6 bases). Between the trimmed V and J ends, which lost 7 bases and 3 bases, there was a span of 13 bases. CDR1 is MGHRA and CDR2 is YSYEKL in the germline V gene. The CDR3 is 14 residues long. CDR3 loop: CASTVAAVYNEQFF. Here the CDR3 DNA reads TGCGCCAGCACCGTAGCGGCTGTCTACAATGAGCAGTTCTTC.

This chain connects TRBV6-5 to TRBJ2-1; 8 bases are shared with TRBD2. TRBJ2-7 matches the DNA end more closely, so the J call is doubtful. Per the germline V gene, CDR1 is MNHEY and CDR2 is SVGAGI. This CDR3 contains 15 residues. The CDR3 DNA sequence: TGTGCCAGCAGTTACACATCTAGCGGGCTCAATGAGCAGTACTTC. Amino acids: CASSYTSSGLNEQYF.

This clonotype was counted between two and nine times. The rearrangement links TRBV6-6 to TRBJ1-6; no firm D call. The germline V gene has CDR1 MNHNY and CDR2 SVGAGI (reference sequence). The CDR3 runs 15 residues. V lost 10 bases, J lost 8 bases, and 21 bases lay in between. CDR3 loop: CATSIGPANHSPLHF. CDR3 nucleotides: TGTGCCACCAGCATCGGACCCGCGAACCATTCACCCCTCCACTTT.

The chain employs TRBV20-1 and TRBJ1-1; tentatively, D is TRBD1 (5 bases). The CDR3 sequence is 15 residues long. Germline loops: CDR1 DFQATT, CDR2 SNEGSKA (reference sequence). Trimming cost V 1 base and J 4 bases, with 16 bases left between them. CDR3 DNA sequence: TGCAGTGCTAGAGGGACCCCAGCAGGGTTCACTGAAGCTTTCTTT. Its protein product is CSARGTPAGFTEAFF.

With regard to this clonotype: A read error may be the cause here, since a much bigger clone is one base away. The chain joins TRBV29-1 to TRBJ2-1, with D maybe TRBD2 (6 bases). The germline V gene has CDR1 SQVTM and CDR2 ANQGSEA. This CDR3 is 14 amino acids long. Trimming left V 1 base short and J 4 bases short, with 11 bases between. In DNA form, the CDR3 reads TGCAGCGTTGAAGGATTTGGGAGGTACAATGAGCAGTTCTTC. The encoded protein is CSVEGFGRYNEQFF.

The rearrangement uses TRBV7-9 and TRBJ1-6; unclear D gene. CDR1 and CDR2 (germline): SEHNR, FQNEAQ (reference sequence). Deletions cut 3 bases from V and 7 bases from J, with 10 bases between. The CDR3 spans 14 residues. In DNA, the CDR3 is TGTGCCAGCAGCTTGGATATCGTGAATTCACCCCTCCACTTT. Its translation is CASSLDIVNSPLHF.

This clonotype was observed a handful of times. The chain links TRBV11-2 to TRBJ1-2; TRBD1 aligns across 7 bases. CDR1 SGHAT and CDR2 FQNNGV come from the germline V gene. This CDR3 contains 15 residues. V gave up 1 base and J gave up 4 bases; unmatched junction bases: 6. This CDR3 is CASSLVGGMGYGYTF. The CDR3 coding sequence is TGTGCCAGCAGCTTAGTAGGGGGCATGGGCTATGGCTACACCTTC.

The chain is built from TRBV27 and TRBJ2-7, with D possibly called TRBD1 or TRBD2 (6 bases each). The CDR3 totals 14 residues. Germline values: CDR1 MNHEY, CDR2 SMNVEV (reference sequence). The V end was cut by 4 bases, the J end by 5 bases, with 15 bases between. The DNA for the CDR3 is TGTGCCAGCAGTTCATACTCAAGGGGGGACGAGCAGTACTTC. It specifies CASSSYSRGDEQYF.

For the CDR3, the DNA is TGTGCCAGCAGCTTAGCGCCGGGGCGAAAACTGTTTTTT. Protein product: CASSLAPGRKLFF. The V and J genes are TRBV7-6 and TRBJ1-4; tentative D call: TRBD1 (5 bases). The CDR3 runs 13 residues. V gave up 0 bases and J gave up 10 bases, with 9 bases separating them. Germline V gives CDR1 SGHVS, CDR2 FNYEAQ. Full variable domain (missing parts from reference TRBV7-6 and TRBJ1-4): GAGVSQSPRYKVTKRGQDVALRCDPISGHVSLYWYRQALGQGPEFLTYFNYEAQQDKSGLPNDRFSAERPEGSISTLTIQRTEQRDSAMYRCASSLAPGRKLFFGSGTQLSVL.

This clonotype was observed a few times. J is TRBJ2-7 and V is TRBV20-1; 12 nucleotides align to TRBD1. CDR3 length equals 15 residues. The V segment lost 0 bases and the J segment 5 bases; nucleotides outside the gene matches: 5. The germline V gene encodes CDR1 DFQATT and CDR2 SNEGSKA (reference sequence). The CDR3 sequence is CSARDWRDRGHEQYF. CDR3 in DNA: TGCAGTGCTAGAGATTGGCGGGACAGGGGGCACGAGCAGTACTTC.

With regard to this clonotype: The junction shows a germline mismatch at one end, possibly a read error. The chain is built from TRBV4-2 and TRBJ2-1; no firm D call. CDR1 and CDR2 (germline): LGHNA, YNFKEQ. The CDR3 has 18 residues. The CDR3 is CAGSQDRSPAVTYNEQFF. Here the CDR3 DNA reads TGTGCCGGCAGCCAAGATCGCTCCCCGGCGGTTACCTACAATGAGCAGTTCTTC.

V usage is TRBV25-1 and J usage is TRBJ1-4, with D unclear. CDR3 size: 14 residues. Trimming removed 3 bases from V and 10 bases from J, with 15 bases in between. The germline V gene has CDR1 MGHDK and CDR2 SYGVNS. The CDR3: CASSEGLSPGKLFF. The CDR3, as DNA: TGTGCCAGCAGTGAGGGCCTGTCACCAGGAAAACTGTTTTTT.

The rearrangement joins TRBV24-1 to TRBJ2-3; D is perhaps TRBD2 (6 bases). The germline gives CDR1 KGHDR, CDR2 SFDVKD. V lost 1 base and J lost 2, with 12 bases in between. The CDR3 is 16 amino acids. Here the CDR3 DNA reads TGTGCCACCAGTGATTTACGGGACTCTTCCACAGATACGCAGTATTTT. Protein product: CATSDLRDSSTDTQYF.

This rearrangement joins TRBV28 to TRBJ2-3, with 13 bases fitting TRBD2. This CDR3 is built from 17 residues. Germline assignment: CDR1 MDHEN and CDR2 SYDVKM. The J segment lost 3 bases and the V segment lost 5 bases, leaving 8 bases of the junction unmatched. The CDR3 DNA follows: TGTGCCAGCAGTGCCGCCGGACTAGCGGGAGTGACAGATACGCAGTATTTT. Its protein product is CASSAAGLAGVTDTQYF. The full variable domain, in which reference TRBV28 and TRBJ2-3 provide the parts outside the CDR3, is DVKVTQSSRYLVKRTGEKVFLECVQDMDHENMFWYRQDPGLGLRLIYFSYDVKMKEKGDIPEGYSVSREKKERFSLILESASTNQTSMYLCASSAAGLAGVTDTQYFGPGTRLTVL.

This clonotype was counted between two and nine times. The V gene is TRBV20-1, the J gene TRBJ2-7, with 9 nucleotides matching TRBD1. The CDR3 has 15 residues. Losses at the gene ends were 1 base for V and 2 bases for J; bases not matched to a gene: 6. Germline V gene sequence: CDR1 DFQATT, CDR2 SNEGSKA (reference sequence). Here the CDR3 DNA reads TGCAGTGCTAGAGTCCCGGGGACAGGGCCCTACGAGCAGTACTTC. Translation gives CSARVPGTGPYEQYF.

The table lists this clonotype with a few counts. The CDR3 coding sequence is TGCAGTGCTGGGGGCCCCTTTTCCTACGAGCAGTACTTC. Its translation: CSAGGPFSYEQYF. V usage is TRBV20-1 and J usage is TRBJ2-7; possibly TRBD1 for D (6 bases). CDR1 and CDR2 from the germline V gene are DFQATT and SNEGSKA (reference sequence). Between the trimmed V and J ends, which lost 5 bases and 1 base, there was a span of 12 bases. The CDR3 extends over 13 amino acids.

Concerning this clonotype: This could be a read error, since a much larger clone is one nucleotide away. J is TRBJ2-7 and V is TRBV10-3, with D uncertain. Trimming left V 10 bases short and J 9 bases short, with 16 bases between. Germline V lookup: CDR1 ENHRY, CDR2 SYGVKD. CDR3 length: 11 residues. The CDR3 nucleotides read TGTGCCACGGCGTCGGTGAACGGGCAGTACTTC. This translates into CATASVNGQYF.

The V call is TRBV12-3 or TRBV12-4, the J call TRBJ2-2; the D is unclear. V was trimmed by 7 bases and J by 4 bases, leaving 7 bases between them. The length of the CDR3 is 12 residues. The CDR3 here is CASTPRTGELFF. The CDR3 nucleotides are TGTGCCAGCACCCCTCGCACCGGGGAGCTGTTTTTT.

The chain joins TRBV10-3 to TRBJ1-6, with D uncertain. CDR1 is ENHRY and CDR2 is SYGVKD in the germline V gene. The CDR3 contains 13 residues. Trimming removed 5 bases from V and 7 bases from J, with 9 bases in between. The CDR3 region is CAISSELNSPLHF. CDR3 sequence (DNA): TGTGCCATCAGTTCAGAGTTAAATTCACCCCTCCACTTT.

The rearrangement links TRBV2 to TRBJ2-7; D not certain. The germline gives CDR1 SNHLY, CDR2 FYNNEI. The CDR3 has 18 amino acids. The V end lost 8 bases, the J end lost 7 bases, and 33 bases lay between the germline ends. The CDR3 here is CASALSGRLVSGDNEQYF. The CDR3 bases are TGTGCCAGCGCTCTCTCCGGTCGTCTAGTTTCCGGCGACAATGAGCAGTACTTC.